This entry lists 32 T cell receptor beta chains sequenced from one sample in a study of immune evolution from preneoplasia to lung adenocarcinoma. The protocol was immunoSEQ multiplex PCR, while the TCRdb copy is restricted to in-frame clones and leaves out a portion. This table has about 2,700 clones, around 86% appearing once. The sequenced sample consisted of FFPE invasive lung adenocarcinoma tissue. The receptors come from a person aged 60-80 years with invasive lung adenocarcinoma.

The chain recombines TRBV6-1 with TRBJ2-3; possibly TRBD1 for D (6 bases). CDR1 and CDR2 from the germline V gene are MNHNS and SASEGT. Trimming removed 2 bases at V and 3 bases at J, with 9 bases between. This CDR3 is built from 14 residues. The CDR3 DNA follows: TGTGCCAGCAGTGAACAGGGGCTGACAGATACGCAGTATTTT. Translated: CASSEQGLTDTQYF.

The CDR3 nucleotides are TGTGCCAGCAATAGAGACAGCAGCTCCTACAATGAGCAGTTCTTC. Translation: CASNRDSSSYNEQFF. The gene calls are TRBV6-5 and TRBJ2-1, with D possibly matching TRBD1 (5 bases). Germline loops: CDR1 MNHEY, CDR2 SVGAGI. Trimming removed 7 bases from V and 0 bases from J, with 13 bases in between. The CDR3 has 15 residues.

The chain uses TRBV7-8 and TRBJ2-1; D gene uncertain. The germline V gene has CDR1 SGHVS and CDR2 FQNEAQ. The CDR3 runs 15 residues. Between the trimmed V and J ends, which lost 2 bases and 1 base, there was a span of 9 bases. The CDR3 nucleotides are TGTGCCAGCAGCTTAACTGCAGGTTCCTACAATGAGCAGTTCTTC. It is translated as CASSLTAGSYNEQFF.

This chain links TRBV12-2 with TRBJ2-7; TRBD1, the table's D call, was not compared with the DNA. TRBV12-2 is a listed pseudogene. The CDR3 runs to 15 residues. CDR3 sequence reads: CASRFARDRGYEQYF. DNA of the CDR3: TGTGCAAGTCGCTTCGCTCGAGACAGGGGTTACGAGCAGTACTTC.

The rearrangement uses TRBV30 and TRBJ2-7, with 8 bases identical to TRBD2. CDR1 is GTSNPN, CDR2 SVGIG, per germline (reference sequence). This CDR3 is built from 14 residues. The V segment lost 3 bases and the J segment 2 bases; nucleotides outside the gene matches: 6. The CDR3 DNA reads as TGTGCCTGGAGAACTAGCGGCCTCACCTACGAGCAGTACTTC. Encoded protein: CAWRTSGLTYEQYF.

This clone was picked up a small number of times. V usage is TRBV6-5 and J usage is TRBJ2-7; D is undetermined. The germline gives CDR1 MNHEY, CDR2 SVGAGI. This CDR3 comprises 13 residues. V was pared by 6 bases and J by 2 bases, with 11 bases between. This CDR3 reads CASSDPETYEQYF. Here the CDR3 DNA reads TGTGCCAGCAGCGACCCAGAGACCTACGAGCAGTACTTC.

The chain combines TRBV28 with TRBJ1-5, with D possibly being TRBD1 (5 bases). Trimming removed 3 bases at V and 4 bases at J, with 10 bases between. The length of the CDR3 is 14 residues. Per germline, CDR1 MDHEN and CDR2 SYDVKM. The CDR3 region is CASSFQGWNQPQHF. In nucleotides, the CDR3 is TGTGCCAGCAGTTTTCAGGGTTGGAATCAGCCCCAGCATTTT. The variable domain in full, with the rest retrieved from reference TRBV28 and TRBJ1-5, is DVKVTQSSRYLVKRTGEKVFLECVQDMDHENMFWYRQDPGLGLRLIYFSYDVKMKEKGDIPEGYSVSREKKERFSLILESASTNQTSMYLCASSFQGWNQPQHFGDGTRLSIL.

The V and J genes are TRBV27 and TRBJ2-1, with 12 positions matching TRBD2. The germline CDR1 and CDR2 sequences are MNHEY and SMNVEV (reference sequence). This CDR3 contains 15 residues. V trimming: 2 bases; J trimming: 13 bases; junction bases outside the gene matches: 9. The CDR3 reads CASSLLAGGPTGQFF. CDR3 nucleotide sequence: TGTGCCAGCAGTTTACTAGCGGGGGGGCCTACGGGCCAGTTCTTC.

V gene TRBV5-8 combines with J gene TRBJ2-2; D remains ambiguous. V lost 7 bases to trimming and J lost 0 bases, with 13 bases between them. There are 15 residues in the CDR3. The germline CDR1 and CDR2 sequences are SGHTS and YDEGEE. CDR3 in amino acids: CASVQRISNTGELFF. CDR3 bases: TGTGCCAGCGTCCAACGGATTTCGAACACCGGGGAGCTGTTTTTT. Using reference TRBV5-8 and TRBJ2-2 for the parts outside the CDR3, the full variable domain is EAGVTQSPTHLIKTRGQQATLRCSPISGHTSVYWYQQALGLGLQFLLWYDEGEERNRGNFPPRFSGRQFPNYSSELNVNALELEDSALYLCASVQRISNTGELFFGEGSRLTVL.

The J gene is TRBJ1-1, the V gene TRBV20-1; possibly TRBD1 for D (5 bases). Trimming left V 1 base short and J 10 bases short, with 10 bases between. The CDR3 covers 11 residues. Germline values: CDR1 DFQATT, CDR2 SNEGSKA (reference sequence). CDR3 coding DNA: TGCAGTGCTAGAGGAGGGGACCGAGCTTTCTTT. Translation: CSARGGDRAFF.

Regarding this clone: The CDR3 ends on some other residue instead of the conserved phenylalanine or tryptophan, so this is likely a read error. The CDR3, as DNA: TGTGCCAGTAGTACCCAGGGGGCGGACACTGAAGCTTTCTCT. Protein sequence: CASSTQGADTEAFS. The chain couples TRBV19 to TRBJ1-1, with TRBD1 identical over 8 bases. The germline V gene has CDR1 LNHDA and CDR2 SQIVND (reference sequence). The CDR3 has 14 residues. The V gene end was trimmed by 4 bases and the J gene end by 3 bases; junction bases not matched to a gene: 4.

This sequence joins TRBV11-3 and TRBJ2-1; D possibly corresponds to TRBD1 (5 bases). Deletions cut 7 bases from V and 5 bases from J, with 15 bases between. CDR1 and CDR2 from the germline V gene are SGHNT and YENEEA. The CDR3 consists of 14 residues. CDR3 residues: CASMGQLFNNEQFF. CDR3 nucleotide sequence: TGTGCCAGCATGGGGCAGCTTTTTAACAATGAGCAGTTCTTC. The full variable domain, rest sourced from reference TRBV11-3 and TRBJ2-1, is EAGVVQSPRYKIIEKKQPVAFWCNPISGHNTLYWYLQNLGQGPELLIRYENEEAVDDSQLPKDRFSAERLKGVDSTLKIQPAELGDSAVYLCASMGQLFNNEQFFGPGTRLTVL.

Turning to this clone: The junction does not match germline at one end; this may be a read error. The chain recombines TRBV5-1 with TRBJ2-5; D is perhaps TRBD2 (6 bases). Germline CDR1 and CDR2: SGHRS and YFSETQ. This CDR3 has 12 amino acids. CDR3 in DNA: TGCTCCAGCAGCTTGGGGGGTGAGACCCAGTACTTC. As protein: CSSSLGGETQYF.

To note about this clone: At one end the junction does not follow the germline gene, possibly because of a read error. The rearrangement links TRBV14 to TRBJ2-2, with no clear D. Germline CDR1 is SGHDN and CDR2 is FVKESK. This CDR3 comprises 13 residues. CDR3: CVSSQLHGGELFF. CDR3 bases: TGTGTCAGCAGCCAACTCCATGGCGGGGAGCTGTTTTTT.

The rearrangement joins TRBV11-2 to TRBJ2-3, with 9 bases fitting TRBD2. Trimming took 3 bases from V and 0 from J; bases not matched to a gene: 1. Germline V gene data show CDR1 as SGHAT and CDR2 as FQNNGV. This CDR3 is 15 amino acids long. CDR3 bases: TGTGCCAGCAGCTTCGGGACTAGCAGCACAGATACGCAGTATTTT. Translation: CASSFGTSSTDTQYF.

V and J are TRBV6-5 and TRBJ1-3; no firm D call. Per germline, CDR1 MNHEY and CDR2 SVGAGI. Trimming cost V 7 bases and J 0 bases, with 10 bases left between them. There are 14 residues in the CDR3. CDR3 nucleotides: TGTGCCAGCAAGGGCACCTACTCTGGAAACACCATATATTTT. Translating gives CASKGTYSGNTIYF.

This chain links TRBV5-6 with TRBJ2-1; possibly TRBD2 for D (5 bases). The CDR3 spans 17 residues. Germline CDR1 and CDR2: SGHDT and YYEEEE. V was shortened by 3 bases and J by 0 bases, with 16 bases between the two germline ends. CDR3 coding DNA: TGTGCCAGCAGCTCTCTCGGGGTGTCGGGCTCCTACAATGAGCAGTTCTTC. This gives the protein CASSSLGVSGSYNEQFF.

The genes are TRBV9 and TRBJ2-3; the D gene could be TRBD1 or TRBD2 (6 bases each). The CDR3 is made up of 15 amino acids. Trimming took 0 bases from V and 5 from J, leaving 13 bases between them. Per the germline V gene, CDR1 is SGDLS and CDR2 is YYNGEE. In nucleotides, the CDR3 is TGTGCCAGCAGCGTAGGGGGGGCACCGAAAGATACGCAGTATTTT. Protein sequence: CASSVGGAPKDTQYF.

This clone was seen only a few times. The chain recombines TRBV6-6 with TRBJ2-7; 8 bases are a match to TRBD2. CDR3 length: 12 residues. CDR1 is MNHNY, CDR2 SVGAGI, per germline (reference sequence). V dropped 5 bases and J dropped 4; count of bases not matched to a gene: 1. As DNA, the CDR3 is TGTGCCAGCAGTCGGGAGGGGTACGAGCAGTACTTC. Its protein is CASSREGYEQYF.

The rearrangement links TRBV7-2 to TRBJ1-2; D unclear. The germline gives CDR1 SGHTA, CDR2 FQGNSA. Trimming took off 1 base at V and 3 bases at J, with 12 bases between the two ends. The CDR3 contains 15 residues. The CDR3 is CASSLEVWEDYGYTF. In DNA, the CDR3 is TGTGCCAGCAGCTTAGAGGTATGGGAGGACTATGGCTACACCTTC.

The rearrangement uses TRBV19 and TRBJ2-3; D is perhaps TRBD1 or TRBD2 (7 bases each). Germline values: CDR1 LNHDA, CDR2 SQIVND (reference sequence). Trimming removed 3 bases at V and 4 bases at J, with 11 bases between. The CDR3 is made up of 14 amino acids. The CDR3 is CASSISGGADTQYF. The CDR3 bases are TGTGCCAGTAGTATTTCAGGGGGGGCAGATACGCAGTATTTT. The full variable domain, its missing parts supplied by reference TRBV19 and TRBJ2-3, is DGGITQSPKYLFRKEGQNVTLSCEQNLNHDAMYWYRQDPGQGLRLIYYSQIVNDFQKGDIAEGYSVSREKKESFPLTVTSAQKNPTAFYLCASSISGGADTQYFGPGTRLTVL.

The chain joins TRBV14 to TRBJ2-1, with a tentative D call TRBD1 (5 bases). From germline, CDR1 is SGHDN and CDR2 FVKESK. V was clipped by 4 bases and J by 5 bases, with 21 bases between them. The CDR3 is 17 amino acids. Here the CDR3 reads CASSPLLGATDHNEQFF. Here the CDR3 DNA reads TGTGCCAGCAGCCCCCTACTTGGGGCGACCGACCACAATGAGCAGTTCTTC.

The chain couples TRBV5-6 to TRBJ1-1; D remains unclear. The CDR3 totals 11 residues. V was clipped by 0 bases and J by 3 bases, with 0 bases between them. In germline, CDR1 is SGHDT, CDR2 YYEEEE. This chain's CDR3 is CASSLDTEAFF. CDR3 in DNA: TGTGCCAGCAGCTTGGACACTGAAGCTTTCTTT.

The rearrangement joins TRBV7-2 to TRBJ1-2; perhaps TRBD1 as D (5 bases). Trimming stripped 1 base from V and 2 bases from J, with 11 bases between. This CDR3 has 15 residues. Germline loops: CDR1 SGHTA, CDR2 FQGNSA. The chain's CDR3 is CASSLDFGANYGYTF. The CDR3 bases are TGTGCCAGCAGCTTAGATTTCGGGGCCAACTATGGCTACACCTTC.

This chain uses TRBV19 with TRBJ2-1, with TRBD2 matching 7 bases. With V trimmed by 4 bases and J by 7 bases, 4 bases remained unmatched. CDR3 length equals 13 residues. The germline V gene encodes CDR1 LNHDA and CDR2 SQIVND (reference sequence). The CDR3 reads CASSTGLENEQFF. In DNA, the CDR3 is TGTGCCAGTAGTACTGGACTAGAGAATGAGCAGTTCTTC.

This chain connects TRBV11-3 to TRBJ2-2; 9 nucleotides line up with TRBD1. In germline, CDR1 is SGHNT, CDR2 YENEEA. Unmatched junction bases numbered 6, after V lost 4 bases and J lost 6 bases. This CDR3 spans 15 amino acids. CDR3 in DNA: TGTGCCAGCAGCTCCGGGACAGGGATTGCCGGGGAGCTGTTTTTT. This encodes CASSSGTGIAGELFF.

The chain recombines TRBV7-2 with TRBJ1-5, with TRBD1 as a possible D gene (6 bases). Trimming cost V 2 bases and J 4 bases, with 9 bases left between them. Germline CDR1 is SGHTA and CDR2 is FQGNSA. This CDR3 comprises 14 residues. The CDR3 coding sequence is TGTGCCAGCAGCTTACAGGGGTGGAATCAGCCCCAGCATTTT. Protein: CASSLQGWNQPQHF.

This chain connects TRBV28 to TRBJ2-3, with D perhaps TRBD1 (7 bases). V shed 5 bases and J shed 2 bases, with 20 bases lying between them. Germline V CDR1 and CDR2: MDHEN, SYDVKM. The CDR3 has 17 amino acids. CDR3 in DNA: TGTGCCAGCAGTCCAGGGGGAGGATGGGGGTACACAGATACGCAGTATTTT. Protein sequence: CASSPGGGWGYTDTQYF.

The V gene is TRBV18, the J gene TRBJ2-1; possibly TRBD2 for D (5 bases). Germline values: CDR1 KGHSH, CDR2 LQKENI. The CDR3 runs 11 residues. V was trimmed by 2 bases and J by 9 bases, leaving 5 bases between them. The CDR3 here is CASSPGGEQFF. CDR3 DNA: TGTGCCAGCTCACCAGGAGGTGAGCAGTTCTTC.

CDR3 loop: CASSPRVGGRNTEAFF. The CDR3 region has the DNA TGTGCCAGCTCACCAAGGGTAGGGGGACGGAACACTGAAGCTTTCTTT. The chain combines TRBV18 with TRBJ1-1, with D possibly matching TRBD1 (6 bases). CDR1 and CDR2 from the germline V gene are KGHSH and LQKENI. The ends were cut back, 2 bases at V and 1 base at J, with 14 bases in the middle. The CDR3 consists of 16 residues.

The chain carries TRBV18 and TRBJ1-1; D is undetermined. V was shortened by 3 bases and J by 5 bases, with 16 bases between the two germline ends. This CDR3 comprises 15 residues. CDR1 is KGHSH and CDR2 is LQKENI in the germline V gene. The CDR3 region is CASSPGPIGTTEAFF. CDR3 coding DNA: TGTGCCAGCTCACCCGGCCCCATAGGAACAACTGAAGCTTTCTTT.

J is TRBJ2-5 and V is TRBV7-8; the match to TRBD2 covers 11 bases. The CDR3 extends over 17 amino acids. CDR1 is SGHVS and CDR2 is FQNEAQ in the germline V gene. After removal of 5 bases from V and 4 bases from J, the junction contained 12 bases not matched to a gene. The CDR3 sequence is CASSQRARGLAGETQYF. The CDR3, as DNA: TGTGCCAGCAGCCAACGGGCCCGAGGACTAGCGGGAGAGACCCAGTACTTC.